Here is one T cell receptor beta chain with its context. TCRdb's table, derived via immunoSEQ multiplex PCR, lists solely in-frame clones and lacks some. The sample shows some 250,000 clones, approximately 87% of them seen only once. Described treatment: over 15 received Ad26.COV2.S at low or high dose, single or two shots; roughly 5 received placebo; per-sample allocation not given. Collection of the samples took place on day 63 after the first injection of vaccine or placebo. The sample is drawn from a study of Ad26.COV2.S vaccination and SARS-CoV-2 variants. This TCR was sampled from a person aged 18-60 years who received the Ad26.COV2.S COVID-19 vaccine or a placebo. Sequenced material: peripheral blood, taken in a trial of Ad26.COV2.S vaccine versus placebo.

CDR3: CASSYSGTRGNTIYF. For the CDR3, the DNA is TGTGCCAGCAGTTACTCGGGGACAAGGGGAAACACCATATATTTT. The V gene is TRBV6-6, the J gene TRBJ1-3, with D possibly matching TRBD1 (6 bases). Germline CDR1 is MNHNY and CDR2 is SVGAGI (reference sequence). V gave up 0 bases and J gave up 4 bases, with 10 bases separating them. CDR3 length equals 15 residues.